This T cell receptor beta chain came from a study of shared clonotypes between healthy human individuals. The length of the CDR3 is 11 residues. Method: immunoSEQ multiplex PCR; TCRdb's copy keeps in-frame clones and lacks some. The data hold about 1 million clones, with more than 65% observed a single time. The sequence was obtained from a man younger than 35 in good health. Sequencing was done on a sample of memory CD4+ T cells sorted from blood. As for subset: CD45RA-negative fraction. The gene calls are TRBV21-1 and TRBJ1-5; the DNA was not compared with TRBD1, the D call given in the table. TRBV21-1 is labeled a pseudogene. The CDR3 region has the DNA TGTGCCAGCCGACAGGTTCAGCCCCAGCATTTT. It codes for CASRQVQPQHF.